These 16 T cell receptor beta chains originate from one sample sequenced in a study of shared clonotypes between healthy human individuals. The data were produced by immunoSEQ multiplex PCR, yet TCRdb's version contains in-frame clones alone and is incomplete. This table has hundreds of thousands of clones, approximately 96% appearing once. Naive CD8 populations comprised CD45RO-negative cells positively selected for CCR7, excluding terminally differentiated effector memory CD45RA+ cells. Material for sequencing was naive CD8+ T cells sorted from blood. Receptors were obtained from a woman in her twenties or thirties in good health.

The CDR3 here is CASSYRQGTKGEKLFF. CDR3 DNA sequence: TGTGCCAGCAGTTACAGGCAGGGAACTAAGGGTGAAAAACTGTTTTTT. The chain is built from TRBV6-6 and TRBJ1-4, with a possible D match to TRBD1 (5 bases). CDR1 and CDR2 from the germline V gene are MNHNY and SVGAGI (reference sequence). Trimming took 2 bases from V and 7 from J, leaving 17 bases between them. The CDR3 covers 16 residues.

A few counts support this clone. The rearrangement joins TRBV7-9 to TRBJ2-7, with 9 bases fitting TRBD1. The CDR3 runs to 14 residues. V shed 5 bases, J shed 5 bases, and the junction held 7 bases outside the gene matches. Germline V CDR1 and CDR2: SEHNR, FQNEAQ (reference sequence). The CDR3 nucleotides read TGTGCCAGCAGCCCAGGGACAGGGAGGGACGAGCAGTACTTC. It is translated as CASSPGTGRDEQYF.

The chain joins TRBV15 to TRBJ1-1; the D is unclear. V was cut by 2 bases and J by 4 bases, with 17 bases left in between. Germline CDR1 LNHNV, CDR2 YYDKDF (reference sequence). The CDR3 length is 16 residues. DNA for the CDR3: TGTGCCACCAGCAGACCAACATCCGCTCCTGGCACTGAAGCTTTCTTT. This translates into CATSRPTSAPGTEAFF.

This chain uses TRBV28 with TRBJ1-2; D remains ambiguous. V lost 4 bases and J 3 bases, leaving 12 bases between the germline ends. The germline CDR1 and CDR2 sequences are MDHEN and SYDVKM. The CDR3 sequence is 14 residues long. This chain's CDR3 is CASSWMGWDYGYTF. DNA for the CDR3: TGTGCCAGCAGTTGGATGGGTTGGGACTATGGCTACACCTTC.

The chain has TRBV14 and TRBJ2-7; no clear D gene. CDR1 is SGHDN and CDR2 is FVKESK in the germline V gene. Trimming took 2 bases from V and 5 from J, leaving 16 bases between them. The CDR3 contains 15 residues. CDR3: CASSQPTLEVNEQYF. The CDR3 DNA follows: TGTGCCAGCAGCCAACCCACCCTCGAGGTTAACGAGCAGTACTTC.

V gene TRBV5-1 combines with J gene TRBJ2-4, with D possibly being TRBD1 (6 bases). This CDR3 contains 17 residues. Trimming stripped 4 bases from V and 0 bases from J, with 17 bases between. Germline CDR1 and CDR2: SGHRS and YFSETQ. The chain's CDR3 is CASSLTGLPGAKNIQYF. CDR3 in DNA: TGCGCCAGCAGCCTCACAGGGCTACCGGGAGCCAAAAACATTCAGTACTTC.

The chain combines TRBV27 with TRBJ2-1; 9 bases fit TRBD2. J was trimmed by 0 bases and V by 7 bases; bases with no gene match: 7. Per germline, CDR1 MNHEY and CDR2 SMNVEV (reference sequence). The CDR3 loop spans 16 amino acids. CDR3 nucleotide sequence: TGTGCCAGCAAACTAGCGGGCCGAAGCTCCTACAATGAGCAGTTCTTC. It codes for CASKLAGRSSYNEQFF.

The gene calls are TRBV27 and TRBJ2-7; TRBD1 agrees at 11 bases. In germline, CDR1 is MNHEY, CDR2 SMNVEV (reference sequence). The CDR3 is 14 amino acids. The ends lost 5 bases at V and 3 bases at J; junction bases unmatched: 3. The CDR3 loop is CASSEGTGGYEQYF. Here the CDR3 DNA reads TGTGCCAGCAGTGAAGGGACAGGGGGCTACGAGCAGTACTTC.

CDR3 bases: TGTGCCAGCGGTTCCACCGGGGAGCTGTTTTTT. Its translation: CASGSTGELFF. V is TRBV2 and J is TRBJ2-2, with no clear D. V was clipped by 8 bases and J by 4 bases, with 5 bases between them. CDR3 length: 11 residues. Germline CDR1 and CDR2: SNHLY and FYNNEI.

This clone came up once. The rearrangement uses TRBV27 and TRBJ2-3, with D perhaps TRBD1 (6 bases). The CDR3 runs to 13 residues. The germline V gene has CDR1 MNHEY and CDR2 SMNVEV (reference sequence). Trimming shortened V by 8 bases and J by 8 bases, and 17 bases separated the two germline ends. This CDR3 is CASGPQGSSTQYF. The CDR3 DNA follows: TGTGCCAGCGGGCCGCAGGGGTCTTCTACGCAGTATTTT.

The chain joins TRBV28 to TRBJ2-1; unclear D gene. This CDR3 contains 18 residues. The germline CDR1 and CDR2 sequences are MDHEN and SYDVKM. Trimming took off 4 bases at V and 0 bases at J, with 19 bases between the two ends. CDR3 DNA sequence: TGTGCCAGCAGTTCTATCCTTGGCAGCTCAAGCTCCTACAATGAGCAGTTCTTC. This encodes CASSSILGSSSSYNEQFF.

A remark on this clone: Other DNA variants within this sample encode the same CDR3. V usage is TRBV27 and J usage is TRBJ2-1; 15 nucleotides line up with TRBD2. J gave up 7 bases and V 4 bases, and 2 bases lay outside the gene matches. The CDR3 contains 15 residues. Germline CDR1 is MNHEY and CDR2 is SMNVEV (reference sequence). CDR3 coding DNA: TGTGCCAGCAGTTCGGGGACTAGCGGGGGGAATGAGCAGTTCTTC. This codes for CASSSGTSGGNEQFF.

The chain carries TRBV11-3 and TRBJ1-1; 9 bases are shared with TRBD1. Germline V lookup: CDR1 SGHNT, CDR2 YENEEA. V trimming: 5 bases; J trimming: 8 bases; junction bases outside the gene matches: 9. This CDR3 spans 14 amino acids. CDR3 protein: CASSQESGTGEAFF. The DNA of the CDR3 is TGTGCCAGCAGCCAGGAATCCGGGACAGGGGAAGCTTTCTTT. Full variable domain (missing parts from reference TRBV11-3 and TRBJ1-1): EAGVVQSPRYKIIEKKQPVAFWCNPISGHNTLYWYLQNLGQGPELLIRYENEEAVDDSQLPKDRFSAERLKGVDSTLKIQPAELGDSAVYLCASSQESGTGEAFFGQGTRLTVV.

CDR3 in DNA: TGTGCCAGCAGGATACTAGCGGGAGGGCTGACAGATACGCAGTATTTT. This codes for CASRILAGGLTDTQYF. The genes are TRBV27 and TRBJ2-3; 13 nucleotides agree with TRBD2. This CDR3 is 16 amino acids long. Germline lookup yields CDR1 MNHEY and CDR2 SMNVEV (reference sequence). V gave up 6 bases and J gave up 3 bases; unmatched junction bases: 6.

The chain has TRBV7-6 and TRBJ2-5, with D perhaps matching TRBD1 or TRBD2 (6 bases each). CDR3 length equals 16 residues. Germline CDR1 reads SGHVS; CDR2 reads FNYEAQ. Trimming shortened V by 5 bases and J by 5 bases, and 21 bases separated the two germline ends. The CDR3 spells CASSPGIGGLRETQYF. DNA of the CDR3: TGTGCCAGCAGCCCTGGGATAGGGGGGCTGAGGGAGACCCAGTACTTC.

V usage is TRBV2 and J usage is TRBJ2-1, with 8 bases aligning to TRBD2. The CDR3 has 15 amino acids. Germline V lookup: CDR1 SNHLY, CDR2 FYNNEI. V trimming: 8 bases; J trimming: 0 bases; junction bases outside the gene matches: 6. The CDR3 here is CASGTLAGSYNEQFF. The CDR3, as DNA: TGTGCCAGCGGGACTCTAGCGGGCTCCTACAATGAGCAGTTCTTC.